The present entry profiles one T cell receptor beta chain with its context. Its specificity is unknown. There are 16 residues in the CDR3. V was pared by 3 bases and J by 1 base, with 2 bases of the junction left unmatched. The sample originates from a study of blood T cells in healthy people across ages. Researchers isolated at least 6.5 million PBMCs per sample. Extraction of total RNA produced a minimum of 5 micrograms from each sample. PCR was performed a second time for about 7 to 12 cycles using a sample-barcoded 5' primer and a J-beta primer mix. At least 2.5 million CDR3-containing paired-end reads were obtained per sample. Via MiXCR, TCRdb re-called the 5' RACE reads, giving one row per CDR3 protein. The sample yields 1.5 million or so distinct CDR3 sequences, 42% seen once. Findings and limits, study-wide: Those diversity estimates obtained from one million T cells were thought to be underestimates.

This sequence originates from a young woman in good health. Sequencing was done on a sample of blood. The chain has TRBV12-3 or TRBV12-4 and TRBJ2-5; 13 bases agree with TRBD2. The CDR3 region has the DNA TGTGCCAGCAGTTTCGGGACTAGCGGGGTCCAAGAGACCCAGTACTTC. It encodes CASSFGTSGVQETQYF.